The rows below give T cell receptor beta chains drawn from one sample of a study of cytomegalovirus exposure and HLA in healthy donors. TCRdb's table, derived via immunoSEQ multiplex PCR, lists solely in-frame clones and lacks some. This table has about 110,000 clones, approximately 83% appearing once. The sample comprised PBMCs. These receptors were taken from a man younger than 30 in good health and CMV-seronegative. CDR3s leave out the opening cysteine and the closing phenylalanine or tryptophan.

J | V | CDR3
TRBJ2-7 | TRBV7-2 | ASSLEQGTYEQY
TRBJ2-1 | TRBV19 | ASNPGLEVNEQF
TRBJ1-2 | TRBV7-3 | ASSLGGAYGYT
TRBJ2-7 | TRBV28 | ASSVTGRSYEQY
TRBJ2-5 | TRBV7-9 | ASSFSGRPETQY
TRBJ1-2 | TRBV5-6 | ASTRLAGGYT
TRBJ2-7 | TRBV4-2 | ASSQDGTGGSYEQY
TRBJ1-3 | TRBV28 | ASQPGSGNTIY
TRBJ1-1 | TRBV28 | ASSSTGSSEAF
TRBJ2-7 | TRBV21-1 | ASSKGADPSYEQY
TRBJ2-7 | TRBV28 | ASSFWLAGEYEQY
TRBJ1-2 | TRBV7-9 | ASSSRVVYGYT
TRBJ1-4 | TRBV5-1 | ASSLWGGDSVGNEKLF
TRBJ2-1 | TRBV11-3 | ASSPRGSSYNEQF
TRBJ1-1 | TRBV19 | ASSIRSANTEAF
TRBJ1-2 | TRBV5-6 | ASSLVRGNYGYT
TRBJ2-1 | TRBV30 | AWGPGLAGDNEQF
TRBJ2-1 | TRBV5-1 | ASSLQTSGSYNEQF
TRBJ2-3 | TRBV5-8 | ASSLEVWTGTPDTQY
TRBJ2-2 | TRBV9 | ASSLSGRRTGELF
TRBJ2-2 | TRBV5-1 | ASSLLSGETGELF
TRBJ1-5 | TRBV6-1 | ASSEWTMSNQPQH
TRBJ1-2 | TRBV7-9 | ASSLAGQGHYGYT
TRBJ2-7 | TRBV7-2 | ASSFTLAGISYEQY
TRBJ2-7 | TRBV28 | ASSGQPPYEQY
TRBJ2-3 | TRBV14 | ASSSHWREGRWGTDTQY
TRBJ2-1 | TRBV5-1 | ASSPGSRDEQF
TRBJ1-2 | TRBV28 | ASRVDLYGYT
TRBJ2-7 | TRBV12-5 | ASGSPRERASYEQY
TRBJ2-1 | TRBV6-5 | ASSGTTKVNEQF
TRBJ2-7 | TRBV7-2 | ASSFGLANAEQY
TRBJ2-1 | TRBV14 | ASSQGGSSYNEQF
TRBJ1-1 | TRBV7-9 | ASSLGTGFIGPSPEAF
TRBJ1-5 | TRBV14 | ASSPGVGQPQH
TRBJ2-1 | TRBV6-5 | ASSYRQGSEQF
TRBJ2-1 | TRBV4-1 | ASSQGGPHNEQF
TRBJ2-1 | TRBV7-3 | ASSFSGLAGANEQF
TRBJ2-1 | TRBV6-5 | ASKSGRAVNEQF
TRBJ1-2 | TRBV6-4 | ASSDSTTGSPNYGYT
TRBJ2-1 | TRBV7-2 | ASSPRLAGANEQF
TRBJ2-1 | TRBV7-9 | SSSLASGPYNEQF
TRBJ2-1 | TRBV12-5 | ASGIRGGEQF
TRBJ1-2 | TRBV4-3 | ASSLRTGRNYGYT
TRBJ2-7 | TRBV19 | ASSIREGLYEQY
TRBJ1-1 | TRBV6-5 | ASRALTEAEAF
TRBJ2-1 | TRBV11-2 | ASSPYNEQF